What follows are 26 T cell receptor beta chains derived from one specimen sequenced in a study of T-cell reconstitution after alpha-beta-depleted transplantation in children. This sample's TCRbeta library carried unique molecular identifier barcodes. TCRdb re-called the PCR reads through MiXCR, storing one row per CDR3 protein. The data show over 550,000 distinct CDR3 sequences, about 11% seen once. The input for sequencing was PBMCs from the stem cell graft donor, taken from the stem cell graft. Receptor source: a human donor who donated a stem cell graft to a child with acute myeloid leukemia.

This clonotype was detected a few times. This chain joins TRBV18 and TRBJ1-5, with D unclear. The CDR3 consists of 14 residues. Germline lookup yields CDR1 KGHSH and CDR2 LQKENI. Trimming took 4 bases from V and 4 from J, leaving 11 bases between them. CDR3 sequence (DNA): TGTGCCAGCTCACTGTGGGATCAAAATCAGCCCCAGCATTTT. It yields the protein CASSLWDQNQPQHF.

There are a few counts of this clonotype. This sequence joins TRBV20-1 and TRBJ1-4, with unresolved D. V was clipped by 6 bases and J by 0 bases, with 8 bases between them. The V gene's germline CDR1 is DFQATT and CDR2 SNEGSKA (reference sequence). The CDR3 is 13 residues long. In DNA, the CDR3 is TGCAGTGCCACAGATACAACTAATGAAAAACTGTTTTTT. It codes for CSATDTTNEKLFF.

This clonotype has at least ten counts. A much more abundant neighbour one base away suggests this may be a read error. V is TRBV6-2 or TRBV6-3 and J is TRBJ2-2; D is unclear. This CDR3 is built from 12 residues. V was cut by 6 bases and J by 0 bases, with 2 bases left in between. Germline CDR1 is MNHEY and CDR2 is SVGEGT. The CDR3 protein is CASRTNTGELFF. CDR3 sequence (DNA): TGTGCCAGCAGGACGAACACCGGGGAGCTGTTTTTT.

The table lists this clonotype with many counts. The CDR3 is CATSRDRIAANTGELFF. CDR3 sequence (DNA): TGTGCCACCAGCAGAGATAGGATAGCGGCGAACACCGGGGAGCTGTTTTTT. The chain links TRBV15 to TRBJ2-2; D may be TRBD2 (6 bases). The V gene lost 0 bases and the J gene lost 0 bases, with 11 bases spanning the gap. Germline assignment: CDR1 LNHNV and CDR2 YYDKDF (reference sequence). CDR3 length: 17 amino acids.

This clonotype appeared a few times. The CDR3, as DNA: TGTGCCAGCAAGGATTGGCAGATCACAGATACGCAGTATTTT. Its protein is CASKDWQITDTQYF. V is TRBV7-3 and J is TRBJ2-3; no definite D call. There are 14 residues in the CDR3. V was trimmed by 7 bases and J by 2 bases, leaving 13 bases between them. Germline lookup yields CDR1 SGHTA and CDR2 FQGTGA.

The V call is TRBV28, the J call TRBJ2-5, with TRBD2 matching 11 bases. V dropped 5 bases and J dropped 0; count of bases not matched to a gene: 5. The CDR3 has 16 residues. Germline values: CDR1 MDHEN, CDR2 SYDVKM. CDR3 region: CASSLPGLADQETQYF. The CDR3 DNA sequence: TGTGCCAGCAGTCTCCCGGGACTAGCGGACCAAGAGACCCAGTACTTC.

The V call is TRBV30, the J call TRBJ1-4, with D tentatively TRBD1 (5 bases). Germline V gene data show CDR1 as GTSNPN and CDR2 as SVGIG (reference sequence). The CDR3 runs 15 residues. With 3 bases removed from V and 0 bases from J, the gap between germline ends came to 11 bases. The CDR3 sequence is CAWRAGFSTNEKLFF. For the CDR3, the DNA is TGTGCCTGGAGAGCAGGGTTTTCAACTAATGAAAAACTGTTTTTT.

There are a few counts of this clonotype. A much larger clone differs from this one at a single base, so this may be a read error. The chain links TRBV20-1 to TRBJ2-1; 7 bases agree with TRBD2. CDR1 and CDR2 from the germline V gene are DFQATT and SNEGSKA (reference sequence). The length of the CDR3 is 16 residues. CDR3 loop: CCARDSGRSSYNEQFF. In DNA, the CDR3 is TGCTGTGCTAGAGATAGCGGGCGAAGCTCCTACAATGAGCAGTTCTTC.

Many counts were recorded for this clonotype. CDR3 sequence: CSVDQAPSSYNEQFF. CDR3 DNA: TGCAGCGTTGATCAAGCGCCCAGCTCCTACAATGAGCAGTTCTTC. This chain connects TRBV29-1 to TRBJ2-1, with D unclear. Germline CDR1 SQVTM, CDR2 ANQGSEA. Trimming cost V 3 bases and J 0 bases, with 12 bases left between them. This CDR3 spans 15 amino acids.

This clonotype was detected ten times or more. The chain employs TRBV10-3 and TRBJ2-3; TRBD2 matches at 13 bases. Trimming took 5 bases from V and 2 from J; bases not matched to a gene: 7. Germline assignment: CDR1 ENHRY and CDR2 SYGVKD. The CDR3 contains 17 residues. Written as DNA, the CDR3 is TGTGCCATCAGTCCGGGACTAGCGGGAAGTAACACAGATACGCAGTATTTT. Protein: CAISPGLAGSNTDTQYF.

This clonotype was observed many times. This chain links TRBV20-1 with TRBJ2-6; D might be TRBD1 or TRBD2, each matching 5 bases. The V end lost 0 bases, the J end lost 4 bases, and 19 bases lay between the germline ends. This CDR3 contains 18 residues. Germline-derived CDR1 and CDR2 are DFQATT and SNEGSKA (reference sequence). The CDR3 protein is CSARDPPSRGGGANVLTF. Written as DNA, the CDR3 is TGCAGTGCTAGAGATCCCCCTTCACGGGGCGGAGGGGCCAACGTCCTGACTTTC.

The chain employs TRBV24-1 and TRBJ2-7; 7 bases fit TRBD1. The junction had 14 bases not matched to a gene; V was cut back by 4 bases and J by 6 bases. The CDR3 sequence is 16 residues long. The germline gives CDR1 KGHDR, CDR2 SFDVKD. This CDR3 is CATSDARQGNIGEQYF. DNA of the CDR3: TGTGCCACCAGTGACGCCAGACAGGGTAATATCGGCGAGCAGTACTTC.

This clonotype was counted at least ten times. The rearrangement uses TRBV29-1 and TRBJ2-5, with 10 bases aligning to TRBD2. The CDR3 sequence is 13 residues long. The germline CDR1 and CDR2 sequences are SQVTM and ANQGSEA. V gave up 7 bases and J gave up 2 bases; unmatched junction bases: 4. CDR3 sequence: CSALAGVQETQYF. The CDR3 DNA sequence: TGCAGCGCGCTAGCGGGAGTACAAGAGACCCAGTACTTC.

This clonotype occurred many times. The CDR3 here is CASSRRTSGSYNEQFF. The DNA of the CDR3 is TGTGCCAGCAGTCGCCGGACTAGCGGGTCCTACAATGAGCAGTTCTTC. J is TRBJ2-1 and V is TRBV12-3 or TRBV12-4; 11 bases line up with TRBD2. The V segment lost 5 bases and the J segment 1 base; nucleotides outside the gene matches: 4. The CDR3 covers 16 residues.

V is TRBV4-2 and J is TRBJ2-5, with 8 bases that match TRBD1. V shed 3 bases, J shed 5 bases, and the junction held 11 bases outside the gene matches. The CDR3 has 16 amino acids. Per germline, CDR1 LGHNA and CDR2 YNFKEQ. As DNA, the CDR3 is TGTGCCAGCAGCCATGATGGACAGGGTCGGGGGGAGACCCAGTACTTC. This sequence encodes CASSHDGQGRGETQYF.

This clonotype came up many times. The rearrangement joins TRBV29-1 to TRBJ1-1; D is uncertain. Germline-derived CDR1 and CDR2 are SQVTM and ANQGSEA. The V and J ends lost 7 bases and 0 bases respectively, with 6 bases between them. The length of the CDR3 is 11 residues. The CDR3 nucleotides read TGCAGCGGGAGAATGAACACTGAAGCTTTCTTT. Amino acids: CSGRMNTEAFF.

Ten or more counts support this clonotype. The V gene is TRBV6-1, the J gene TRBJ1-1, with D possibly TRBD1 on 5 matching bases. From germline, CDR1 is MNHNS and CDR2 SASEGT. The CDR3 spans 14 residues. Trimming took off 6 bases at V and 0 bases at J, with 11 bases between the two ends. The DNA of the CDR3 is TGTGCCAGCAGCCTAGACAGTCTGAACACTGAAGCTTTCTTT. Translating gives CASSLDSLNTEAFF.

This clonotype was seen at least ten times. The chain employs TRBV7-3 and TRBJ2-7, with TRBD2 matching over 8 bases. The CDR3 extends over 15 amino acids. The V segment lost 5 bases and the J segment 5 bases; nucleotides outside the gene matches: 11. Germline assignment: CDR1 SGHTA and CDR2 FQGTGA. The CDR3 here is CASSLRGAGVDEQYF. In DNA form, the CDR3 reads TGTGCCAGCAGCCTTAGGGGAGCGGGAGTGGACGAGCAGTACTTC.

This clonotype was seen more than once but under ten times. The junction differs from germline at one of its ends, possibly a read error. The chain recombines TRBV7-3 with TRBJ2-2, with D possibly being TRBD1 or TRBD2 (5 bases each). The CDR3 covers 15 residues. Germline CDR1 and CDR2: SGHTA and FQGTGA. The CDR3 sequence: CASSPPGPPTGELFF. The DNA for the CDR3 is TGTGCCAGCAGCCCTCCGGGACCTCCCACCGGGGAGCTATTTTTT.

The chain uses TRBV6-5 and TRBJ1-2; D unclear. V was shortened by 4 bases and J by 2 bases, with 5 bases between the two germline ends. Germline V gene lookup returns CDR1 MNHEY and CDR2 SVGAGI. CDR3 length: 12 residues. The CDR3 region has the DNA TGTGCCAGCAGTTTTGAGAACTATGGCTACACCTTC. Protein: CASSFENYGYTF.

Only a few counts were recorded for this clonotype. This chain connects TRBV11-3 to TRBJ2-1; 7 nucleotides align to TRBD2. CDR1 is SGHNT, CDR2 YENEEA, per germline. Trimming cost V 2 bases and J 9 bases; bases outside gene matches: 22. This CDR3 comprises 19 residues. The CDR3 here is CASSLNWKASGSSNREQFF. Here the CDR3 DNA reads TGTGCCAGCAGCTTAAACTGGAAGGCTAGCGGTTCCTCCAACCGTGAGCAGTTCTTC. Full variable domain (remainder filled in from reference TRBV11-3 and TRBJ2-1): EAGVVQSPRYKIIEKKQPVAFWCNPISGHNTLYWYLQNLGQGPELLIRYENEEAVDDSQLPKDRFSAERLKGVDSTLKIQPAELGDSAVYLCASSLNWKASGSSNREQFFGPGTRLTVL.

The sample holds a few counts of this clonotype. CDR3 in DNA: TGTGCCAGCAGCCCACAGCTAGCGGGAGGGCCAAATGAGCAGTTCTTC. Translating gives CASSPQLAGGPNEQFF. The V gene is TRBV7-9, the J gene TRBJ2-1, with 12 positions matching TRBD2. There are 16 residues in the CDR3. Germline lookup yields CDR1 SEHNR and CDR2 FQNEAQ (reference sequence). V was clipped by 5 bases and J by 7 bases; unmatched bases: 9.

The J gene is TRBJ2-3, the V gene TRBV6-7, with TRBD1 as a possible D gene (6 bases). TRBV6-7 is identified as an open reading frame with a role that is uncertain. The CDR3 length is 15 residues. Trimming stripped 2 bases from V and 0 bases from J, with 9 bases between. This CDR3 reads CASSYDRSSTDTQYF. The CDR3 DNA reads TGTGCCAGCAGTTACGACAGGTCCAGCACAGATACGCAGTATTTT.

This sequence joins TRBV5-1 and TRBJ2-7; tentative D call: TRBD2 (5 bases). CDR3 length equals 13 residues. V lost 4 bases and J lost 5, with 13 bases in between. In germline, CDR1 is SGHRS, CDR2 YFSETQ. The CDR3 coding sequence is TGCGCCAGCAGCCCGGAGGAGCGGAACGAGCAGTACTTC. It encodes CASSPEERNEQYF.

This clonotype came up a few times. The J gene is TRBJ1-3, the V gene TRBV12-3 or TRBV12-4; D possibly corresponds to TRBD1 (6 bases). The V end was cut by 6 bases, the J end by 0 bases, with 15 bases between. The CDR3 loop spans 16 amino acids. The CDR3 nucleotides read TGTGCCAGCAGCCTACAGGGTCAAATCTCTGGAAACACCATATATTTT. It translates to CASSLQGQISGNTIYF.

DNA of the CDR3: TGTGCCAGCAGCTTAGCGCTCGGGGGAGTCGGACGAGATACGCAGTATTTT. Encoded protein: CASSLALGGVGRDTQYF. The chain is built from TRBV7-2 and TRBJ2-3; D is possibly TRBD2 (6 bases). The CDR3 is 17 residues long. Germline CDR1 and CDR2: SGHTA and FQGNSA. Between the trimmed V and J ends, which lost 0 bases and 5 bases, there was a span of 18 bases.